These T cell receptor beta chains were read from a single sample in a study of graft-versus-host responses after intestinal transplantation. TCRdb's table, derived via immunoSEQ multiplex PCR, lists solely in-frame clones and lacks some. The sample includes roughly 120,000 clones, about 95% of them seen just once. These TCRs are of unknown antigen specificity. The source was unstimulated CD8+ T cells sorted from spleen or lymph node cells, collected before intestinal transplant. These TCRs come from a human donor who received an intestinal transplant. Both conserved end residues are part of each CDR3. Fields, in order: clone size, J gene, D gene, V gene, CDR3 DNA, CDR3 protein. A D gene is named only where the DNA matches it firmly. Only some rows state a clone size, as once, few, many or a class for expanded clones.

NA	TRBJ2-7	NA	TRBV20-1	TGCAGCGCGGGGTACTACGAGCAGTACTTC	CSAGYYEQYF
NA	TRBJ2-7	NA	TRBV7-2	TGTGCCAGCAGCTTCGGTAGCTACGAGCAGTACTTC	CASSFGSYEQYF
NA	TRBJ2-7	TRBD1	TRBV4-1	TGCGCCAGCAGTCGACAGGGGGCCGACGAGCAGTACTTC	CASSRQGADEQYF
NA	TRBJ2-7	TRBD1	TRBV6-5	TGTGCCAGCAGTTACTCGGGGACAGGGACCAACTACGAGCAGTACTTC	CASSYSGTGTNYEQYF
NA	TRBJ2-7	NA	TRBV6-7	TGTGCCAGCAGTCAAGGGGGACCCTACGAGCAGTACTTC	CASSQGGPYEQYF
NA	TRBJ2-7	NA	TRBV27	TGTGCCAGCAGCTTAAGGGGTTATTCCTACGAGCAGTACTTC	CASSLRGYSYEQYF
NA	TRBJ2-7	NA	TRBV5-1	TGCGCCAGCAGCTTGAATTGGGTCGGTGGAGAGCAGTACTTC	CASSLNWVGGEQYF
NA	TRBJ2-1	TRBD2	TRBV6-5	TGTGCCAGCAGTTACTCCGAGACTAGCGGGTACAATGAGCAGTTCTTC	CASSYSETSGYNEQFF
NA	TRBJ2-7	NA	TRBV10-3	TGTGCCATCAGTGAAGGCCGGTTGGGTTACGAGCAGTACTTC	CAISEGRLGYEQYF
NA	TRBJ2-5	NA	TRBV14	TGTGCCAGCAGCCAAGCCCGAGGGGGGCAAAGAGAGACCCAGTACTTC	CASSQARGGQRETQYF
NA	TRBJ2-1	TRBD2	TRBV4-3	TGCGCCAGCAGCCCACGTCGGCGGGAGGGCTACAATGAGCAGTTCTTC	CASSPRRREGYNEQFF
NA	TRBJ2-7	NA	TRBV11-2	TGTGCCAGCACCTCCGCAAGGGACCCCATCTACGAGCAGTACTTC	CASTSARDPIYEQYF
NA	TRBJ1-2	NA	TRBV27	TGTGCCAGCAGTTCATACAGCGACGGTGGAGGCTACACCTTC	CASSSYSDGGGYTF
NA	TRBJ1-4	NA	TRBV13	TGTGCCAGCAGCTTAGAACGGGACACGGCAGATGAAAAACTGTTTTTT	CASSLERDTADEKLFF
NA	TRBJ2-3	TRBD2	TRBV9	TGTGCCAGCAGCGTACCACTAGCGGGAGGGACAGATACGCAGTATTTT	CASSVPLAGGTDTQYF
NA	TRBJ2-7	NA	TRBV15	TGTGCCACCAGCCCCCTTCTTAGCAGCCCGCTCTCCTACGAGCAGTACTTC	CATSPLLSSPLSYEQYF
NA	TRBJ2-7	TRBD2	TRBV5-6	TGTGCCAGCAGCCAACTAGCGGGAGGGCCCCACGAGCAGTACTTC	CASSQLAGGPHEQYF
once	TRBJ2-7	TRBD1	TRBV9	TGTGCCAGCAGCGTAGGGGACAGTCCCTCCTACGAGCAGTACTTC	CASSVGDSPSYEQYF
NA	TRBJ2-7	NA	TRBV28	TGTGCCAGCAGTTTCTACCAATTGGGCGAGCAGTACTTC	CASSFYQLGEQYF
once	TRBJ1-3	TRBD1	TRBV7-2	TGTGCCAGCAGCTCCTACGACAGGGCGGAGGACACCATATATTTT	CASSSYDRAEDTIYF
NA	TRBJ2-7	NA	TRBV4-1	TGCACCAGCGGACTTGGGGGACAACAGTACTTC	CTSGLGGQQYF
NA	TRBJ1-1	NA	TRBV5-6	TGTGCCAGCAGCTTAGGGGGGAACACTGAAGCTTTCTTT	CASSLGGNTEAFF
NA	TRBJ2-7	TRBD2	TRBV28	TGTGCCAGCAGTGCCATGGCTAGCGGGAGCTCCTACGAGCAGTACTTC	CASSAMASGSSYEQYF
NA	TRBJ2-7	NA	TRBV7-3	TGTGCCAGCAGCTTAACATACAGGGATTCCTACGAGCAGTACTTC	CASSLTYRDSYEQYF
NA	TRBJ1-4	TRBD1	TRBV4-3	TGCGCCAGCAGCCAAGAAGGGACAGGGGGGGAAAAACTGTTTTTT	CASSQEGTGGEKLFF
NA	TRBJ1-5	NA	TRBV12-2	TGTGCAAGTCGCTTAGCATCCCCCAGGAATAGCAATCAGCCCCAGCATTTT	CASRLASPRNSNQPQHF
NA	TRBJ2-3	TRBD2	TRBV19	TGTGCCAGTAGTATAGGTAGCGGGAGCACAGATACGCAGTATTTT	CASSIGSGSTDTQYF
NA	TRBJ1-1	NA	TRBV19	TGTGCCAGTAGTACGGAACAGGGCATGAACACTGAAGCTTTCTTT	CASSTEQGMNTEAFF
NA	TRBJ2-3	TRBD2	TRBV9	TGTGCCAGCAGCATTAGCGGGAGCACAGATACGCAGTATTTT	CASSISGSTDTQYF
once	TRBJ2-3	TRBD2	TRBV4-1	TGCGCCAGCAGCCAAGGAACGGGACTAGCGGTCCTGGATACGCAGTATTTT	CASSQGTGLAVLDTQYF
NA	TRBJ2-7	NA	TRBV2	TGTGCCAGCAGTGAAGCGCTTGTCGGAGCCTACGAGCAGTACTTC	CASSEALVGAYEQYF
NA	TRBJ2-7	NA	TRBV13	TGTGCCAGCAGCTTGGCGACAGACGGGTACGAGCAGTACTTC	CASSLATDGYEQYF
NA	TRBJ2-1	NA	TRBV9	TGTGCCAGCAGCCCGCGGCCCTCGAAAGATGAGCAGTTCTTC	CASSPRPSKDEQFF
NA	TRBJ2-7	NA	TRBV2	TGTGCCAGCAGTGAGAGGTCTGTCCCCCTCTACGAGCAGTACTTC	CASSERSVPLYEQYF
NA	TRBJ1-5	NA	TRBV5-1	TGCGCCAGCAGCTTGGGTAGCAATCAGCCCCAGCATTTT	CASSLGSNQPQHF
once	TRBJ2-1	TRBD1	TRBV19	TGTGCCAGTAATCGGGACAGCTCCTCCAATGAGCAGTTCTTC	CASNRDSSSNEQFF
NA	TRBJ2-3	NA	TRBV19	TGTGCCAGTAGCCGGCTGGGGCTGGATACGCAGTATTTT	CASSRLGLDTQYF
NA	TRBJ2-1	NA	TRBV18	TGTGCCAGCTCGCCCCTCGGACACAGCCCCAATGAGCAGTTCTTC	CASSPLGHSPNEQFF
NA	TRBJ2-7	TRBD2	TRBV9	TGTGCCAGCAGCGCCGGCGGACTAGCAAGGTCCTACGAGCAGTACTTC	CASSAGGLARSYEQYF
NA	TRBJ2-1	TRBD1	TRBV19	TGTGCCAGTAGTATAGTGGGGACAGGGGACAATGAGCAGTTCTTC	CASSIVGTGDNEQFF
NA	TRBJ1-1	TRBD1	TRBV13	TGTGCCGGGGGGCCAAACAGGGGGAACACTGAAGCTTTCTTT	CAGGPNRGNTEAFF
once	TRBJ2-7	NA	TRBV27	TGTGCCAGCAGTTCTCTATATGGGAGGAACTCCTACGAGCAGTACTTC	CASSSLYGRNSYEQYF
NA	TRBJ2-7	TRBD2	TRBV15	TGTGCCACCAGCAGAACCGCTAGCGGAGGCTCCTACGAGCAGTACTTC	CATSRTASGGSYEQYF
NA	TRBJ1-5	NA	TRBV4-1	TGCGCCAGCAGCCAAGAAGGGGCACGTCAGCCCCAGCATTTT	CASSQEGARQPQHF
NA	TRBJ2-1	NA	TRBV11-1	TGTGCCAGCAGCTCAGGGTTTCGCAATGAGCAGTTCTTC	CASSSGFRNEQFF
once	TRBJ2-1	NA	TRBV9	TGTGCCAGCAGCGTAGGTCACTCCCTGGGAGAGCAGTTCTTC	CASSVGHSLGEQFF
NA	TRBJ2-3	NA	TRBV27	TGTGCCAGCAGTTTGTGGTGGAGTGGGGCCACAGATACGCAGTATTTT	CASSLWWSGATDTQYF
once	TRBJ1-2	NA	TRBV6-5	TGTGCCAGCACCGATGGACCTAACTATGGCTACACCTTC	CASTDGPNYGYTF
NA	TRBJ2-1	NA	TRBV4-2	TGTGCCTCAGGGAACAATGAGCAGTTCTTC	CASGNNEQFF
NA	TRBJ2-1	TRBD2	TRBV28	TGTGCCAGCCATTGGACTAGCTCCTTCAATGAGCAGTTCTTC	CASHWTSSFNEQFF